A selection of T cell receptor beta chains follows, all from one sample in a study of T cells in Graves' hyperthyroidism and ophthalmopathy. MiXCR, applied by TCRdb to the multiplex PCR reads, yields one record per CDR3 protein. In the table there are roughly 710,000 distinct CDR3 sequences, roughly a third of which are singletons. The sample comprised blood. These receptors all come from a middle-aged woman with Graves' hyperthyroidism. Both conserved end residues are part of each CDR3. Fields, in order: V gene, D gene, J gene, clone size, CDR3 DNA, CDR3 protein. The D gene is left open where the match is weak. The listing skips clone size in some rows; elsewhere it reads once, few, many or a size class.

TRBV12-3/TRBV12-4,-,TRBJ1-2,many,TGTGCCAGCAGTTTAATGGACAGAGGCTACACCTTC,CASSLMDRGYTF
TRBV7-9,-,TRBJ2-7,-,TGTGCCAGCAGCGTAAACGCGGACCACTCCTACGAGCAGTACTTC,CASSVNADHSYEQYF
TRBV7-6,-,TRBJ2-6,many,TGTGCCAGCAGCTTCTTGGGCTCTGGGGCCAACGTCCTGACTTTC,CASSFLGSGANVLTF
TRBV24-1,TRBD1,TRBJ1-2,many,TGTGCCACCAGTGATGCGACAGGGTTTAACTATGGCTACACCTTC,CATSDATGFNYGYTF
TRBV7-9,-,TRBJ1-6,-,TGTGCCAGCTCACTTTCCAGTGATTTGACACCCTTCCACTTT,CASSLSSDLTPFHF
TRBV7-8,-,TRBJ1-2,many,TGTGCCAGCAGCTTGTCCAGGCGTGTGGACTATGGCTACACCTTC,CASSLSRRVDYGYTF
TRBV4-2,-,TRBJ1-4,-,TGTGCCAGCAGCCAAGATCTGGGGTGGGGAAATGAAAAACTGTTTTTT,CASSQDLGWGNEKLFF
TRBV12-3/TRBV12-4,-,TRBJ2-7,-,TGTGCCAGCAGTCCACAATCTCTCGAGCAGTACTTC,CASSPQSLEQYF
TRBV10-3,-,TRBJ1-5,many,TGTGCCATCAGTGAATGGGAAGAGAATCAGCCCCAGCATTTT,CAISEWEENQPQHF
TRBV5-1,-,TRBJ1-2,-,TGCGCCAGCAGGGAACTAGTCGAATTTGGCTACACCTTC,CASRELVEFGYTF
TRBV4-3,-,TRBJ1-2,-,TGCGACAGCAGCCAAGTTGTGGGGCTCACCTATGGCTACACCTTC,CDSSQVVGLTYGYTF
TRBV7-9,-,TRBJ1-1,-,TGTGCCAGCAGCTTAGAGGGGTATATCGAAGCTTTCTTT,CASSLEGYIEAFF
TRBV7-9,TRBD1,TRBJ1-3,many,TGTGCCAGCAGCATACAGGGGGCGGTTGGAAACACCATATATTTT,CASSIQGAVGNTIYF
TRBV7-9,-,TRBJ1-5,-,TGCGCCAGCAGCCAAGATCGAGTCGGGAGGGTTTTGAATCAGCCCCAGCATTTT,CASSQDRVGRVLNQPQHF
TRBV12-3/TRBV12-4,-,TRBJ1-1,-,TGTGCTAGTGCCCCCTTCGGTGGGAACACTGAAGCTTTCTTT,CASAPFGGNTEAFF
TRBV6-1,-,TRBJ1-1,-,TGTGCCAGCAGTTACTCATCCGAGACAGGCGATCTAAACACTGAAGCTTTCTTT,CASSYSSETGDLNTEAFF
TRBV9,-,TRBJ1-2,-,TGTGCCGGCAGTTCTGACAGATATGGCTACACCTTC,CAGSSDRYGYTF
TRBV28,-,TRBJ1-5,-,TGTGCCAGCAGTTTATCCAGGGGATATCAGCCCCAGCATTTT,CASSLSRGYQPQHF
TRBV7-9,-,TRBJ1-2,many,TGTGCCAGCAGCTCTACGAACTATGGCTACACCTTC,CASSSTNYGYTF
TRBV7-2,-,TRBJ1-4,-,TGTGCCAGCAGCTTCAACGGGGAGCCTAATGAAAAACTGTTTTTT,CASSFNGEPNEKLFF
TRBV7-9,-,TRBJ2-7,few,TGTGCCAGCAGCCCTATGACAGTTTGGTACGAGCAGTACTTC,CASSPMTVWYEQYF
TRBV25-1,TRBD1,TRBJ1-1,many,TGTGCCAGCAGTGGACTGGACAGGGGGTTGTGGGACACTGAAGCTTTCTTT,CASSGLDRGLWDTEAFF
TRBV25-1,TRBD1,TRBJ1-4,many,TGTGCCAGCAGTGAATGGACAGGGGGAGGTGAAAAACTGTTTTTT,CASSEWTGGGEKLFF
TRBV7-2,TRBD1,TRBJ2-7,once,TGTGCCAGCAGCCAGAGTGGGGACAGACCCCTCTCCTACGAGCAGTACTTC,CASSQSGDRPLSYEQYF
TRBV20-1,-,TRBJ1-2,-,TGCAGTGCTGAAGGTACAGGGCCCGCGGACTGGGATGGCTACACCTTC,CSAEGTGPADWDGYTF
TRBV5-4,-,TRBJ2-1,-,TGTGCCAGCAGCTTGGAAGGATTTACTTCCTACAATGAGCAGTTCTTC,CASSLEGFTSYNEQFF
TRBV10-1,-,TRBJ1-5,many,TGCGCCAGCAGTGAGTCGGGGAGCAATCAGCCCCAGCATTTT,CASSESGSNQPQHF
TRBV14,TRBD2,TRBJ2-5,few,TGTGCCAGCAGCCAAGCTAGCGGGAGCTTTGAGACCCAGTACTTC,CASSQASGSFETQYF
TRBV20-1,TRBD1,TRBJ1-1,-,TGCAGTGCTAGAATGGGACAGGGTTTGGCCACTGAAGCTTTCTTT,CSARMGQGLATEAFF
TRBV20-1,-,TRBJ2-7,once,TGCAGTGCTGGTGGCGGGGACTCCTACGAGCAGTACTTC,CSAGGGDSYEQYF
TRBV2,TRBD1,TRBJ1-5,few,TGTGCCAGCAGTTCCAGGGGGCGCGGCAATCAGCCCCAGCATTTT,CASSSRGRGNQPQHF